Below, one TCR beta chain is given with its context. Its antigen remains unidentified. Germline V CDR1 and CDR2: GTSNPN, SVGIG (reference sequence). CDR3 size: 14 residues. Trimming took 2 bases from V and 7 from J, leaving 12 bases between them. The data derive from a study of T cell responses to AZD1222 COVID-19 vaccine. Profiled with immunoSEQ multiplex PCR; TCRdb holds only in-frame clones, not every one. The sample shows about 50,000 clones, 85% to 90% of them seen only once. General study points: Spike-wide coverage was observed for vaccine-associated CD4 TCRs, with dominant responses at 160-218 and 743-854. Baseline seropositives among AZD1222 recipients totaled only five to seven. Nearly half of spike-specific TCRs reportedly target variant regions that are unmutated in the B.1.351 and B.1.1.7 variants.

The sample consisted of peripheral blood, taken on day 0 of MenACWY control vaccination. The TCR comes from an adult in good health. V is TRBV30 and J is TRBJ1-6; perhaps TRBD1 as D (6 bases). In DNA form, the CDR3 reads TGTGCCTGGAGTACGGGGGGCCCGAATTCACCCCTCCACTTT. Its translation: CAWSTGGPNSPLHF.